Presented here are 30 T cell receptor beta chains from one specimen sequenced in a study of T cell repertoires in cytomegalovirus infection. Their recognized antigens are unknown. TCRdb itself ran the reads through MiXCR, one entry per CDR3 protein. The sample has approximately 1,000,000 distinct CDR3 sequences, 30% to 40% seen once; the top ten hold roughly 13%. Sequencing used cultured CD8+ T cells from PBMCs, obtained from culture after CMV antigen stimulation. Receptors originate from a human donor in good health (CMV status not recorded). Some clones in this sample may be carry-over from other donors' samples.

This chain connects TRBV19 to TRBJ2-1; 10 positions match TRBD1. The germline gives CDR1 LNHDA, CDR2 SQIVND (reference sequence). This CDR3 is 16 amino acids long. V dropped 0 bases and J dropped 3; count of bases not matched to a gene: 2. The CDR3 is CASSIDGTGDYNEQFF. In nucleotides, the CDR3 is TGTGCCAGTAGTATAGACGGGACAGGGGACTACAATGAGCAGTTCTTC.

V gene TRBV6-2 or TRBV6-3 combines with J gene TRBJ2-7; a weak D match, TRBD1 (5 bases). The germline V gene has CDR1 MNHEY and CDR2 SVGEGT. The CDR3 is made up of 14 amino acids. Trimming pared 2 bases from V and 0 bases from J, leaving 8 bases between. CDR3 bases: TGTGCCAGCAGTTACAGGGGCGGCTCCTACGAGCAGTACGTC. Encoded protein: CASSYRGGSYEQYV.

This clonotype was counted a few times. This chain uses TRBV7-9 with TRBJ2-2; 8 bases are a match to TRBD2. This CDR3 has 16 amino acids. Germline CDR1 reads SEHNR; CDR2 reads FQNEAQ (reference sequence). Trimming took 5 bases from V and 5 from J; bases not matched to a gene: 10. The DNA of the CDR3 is TGTGCCAGCAGCCGACGGGGGGGCCTTCGAACCGGGGAGCTGTTTTTT. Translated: CASSRRGGLRTGELFF.

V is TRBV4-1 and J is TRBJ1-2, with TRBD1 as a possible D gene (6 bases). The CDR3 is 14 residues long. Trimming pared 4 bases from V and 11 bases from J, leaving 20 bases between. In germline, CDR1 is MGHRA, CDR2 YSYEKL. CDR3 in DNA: TGCGCCAGCAGCCCACGAGGACAGTCCCTTGGGTACACCTTC. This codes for CASSPRGQSLGYTF.

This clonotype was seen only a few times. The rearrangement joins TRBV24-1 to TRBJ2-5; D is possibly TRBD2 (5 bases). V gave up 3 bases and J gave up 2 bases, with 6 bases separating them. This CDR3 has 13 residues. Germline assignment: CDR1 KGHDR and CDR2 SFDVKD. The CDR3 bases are TGTGCCACCAGTGATCGGGGTCAAGAGACCCAGTACTTC. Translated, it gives CATSDRGQETQYF.

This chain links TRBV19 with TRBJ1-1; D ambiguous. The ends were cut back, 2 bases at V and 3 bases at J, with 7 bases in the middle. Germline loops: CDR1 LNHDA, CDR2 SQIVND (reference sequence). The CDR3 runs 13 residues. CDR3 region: CASSITTDTEAFF. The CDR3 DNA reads TGTGCCAGTAGTATAACGACGGACACTGAAGCTTTCTTT.

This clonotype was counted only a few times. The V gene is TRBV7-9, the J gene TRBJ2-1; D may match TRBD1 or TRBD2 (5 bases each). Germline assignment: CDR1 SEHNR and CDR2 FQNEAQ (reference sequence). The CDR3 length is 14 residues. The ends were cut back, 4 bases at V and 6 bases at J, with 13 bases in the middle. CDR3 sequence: CASSSPLGANEQFF. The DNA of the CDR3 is TGTGCCAGCAGCTCGCCGCTCGGGGCCAATGAGCAGTTCTTC.

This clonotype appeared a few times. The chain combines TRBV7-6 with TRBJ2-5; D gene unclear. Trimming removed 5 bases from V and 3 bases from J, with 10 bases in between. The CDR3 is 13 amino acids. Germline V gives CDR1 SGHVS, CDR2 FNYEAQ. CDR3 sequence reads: CASSPALEETQYF. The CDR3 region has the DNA TGTGCCAGCAGCCCGGCCCTTGAAGAGACCCAGTACTTC.

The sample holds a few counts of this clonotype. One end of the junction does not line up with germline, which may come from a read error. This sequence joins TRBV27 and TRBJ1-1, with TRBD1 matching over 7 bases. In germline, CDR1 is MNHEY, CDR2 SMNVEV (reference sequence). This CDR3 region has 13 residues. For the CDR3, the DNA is TGTGCCAGCACGACAGGGATGAAAACTGAAGCTTTCTTT. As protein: CASTTGMKTEAFF.

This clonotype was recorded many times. CDR3 sequence (DNA): TGTGCCAGCAGCTTAGCGATTCACCACGAGCAGTACGTC. This gives the protein CASSLAIHHEQYV. The genes are TRBV7-4 and TRBJ2-7; D is ambiguous. The V end was cut by 0 bases, the J end by 5 bases, with 8 bases between. Germline V CDR1 and CDR2: SGHVT, SQSDAQ. The length of the CDR3 is 13 residues.

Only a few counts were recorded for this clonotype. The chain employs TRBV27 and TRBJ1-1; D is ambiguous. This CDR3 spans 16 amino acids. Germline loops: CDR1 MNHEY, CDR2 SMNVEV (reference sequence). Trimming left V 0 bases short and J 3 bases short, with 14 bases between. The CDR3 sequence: CASSLSTVLSDTEAFF. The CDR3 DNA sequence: TGTGCCAGCAGTTTATCCACAGTGTTAAGCGACACTGAAGCTTTCTTT.

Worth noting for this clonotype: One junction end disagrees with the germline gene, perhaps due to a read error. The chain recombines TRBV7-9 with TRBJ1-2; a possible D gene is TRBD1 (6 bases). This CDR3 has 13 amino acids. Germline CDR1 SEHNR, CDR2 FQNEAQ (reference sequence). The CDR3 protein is CANSLFGGEGYTF. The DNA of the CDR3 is TGTGCCAACAGCTTATTCGGGGGCGAAGGCTACACCTTC.

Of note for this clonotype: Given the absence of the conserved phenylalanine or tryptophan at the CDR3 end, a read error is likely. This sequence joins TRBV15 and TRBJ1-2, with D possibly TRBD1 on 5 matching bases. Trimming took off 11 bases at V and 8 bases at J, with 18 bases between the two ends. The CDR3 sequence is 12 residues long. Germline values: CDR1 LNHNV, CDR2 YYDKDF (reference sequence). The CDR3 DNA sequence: TGTGCCTCCTGGGGGGGGACGGACGGCTACACCATC. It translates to CASWGGTDGYTI.

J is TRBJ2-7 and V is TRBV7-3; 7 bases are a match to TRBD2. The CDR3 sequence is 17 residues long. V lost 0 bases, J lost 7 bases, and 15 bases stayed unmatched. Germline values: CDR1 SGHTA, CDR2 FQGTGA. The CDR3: CASSLTGKRGQCGEQYV. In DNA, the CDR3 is TGTGCCAGCAGCTTAACTGGGAAGCGGGGCCAATGCGGGGAGCAGTACGTC.

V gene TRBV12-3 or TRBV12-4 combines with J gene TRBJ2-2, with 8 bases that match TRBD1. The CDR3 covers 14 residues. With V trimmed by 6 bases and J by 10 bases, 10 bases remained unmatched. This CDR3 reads CASRTGDTPEELFF. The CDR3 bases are TGTGCCAGCAGGACAGGGGATACACCGGAGGAGCTGTTTTTT.

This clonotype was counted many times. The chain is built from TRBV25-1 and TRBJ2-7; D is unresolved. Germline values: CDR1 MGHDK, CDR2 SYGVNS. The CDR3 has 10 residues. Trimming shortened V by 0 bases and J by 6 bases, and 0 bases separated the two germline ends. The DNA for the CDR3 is TGTGCCAGCAGTGAATACGAGCAGTACTTC. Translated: CASSEYEQYF.

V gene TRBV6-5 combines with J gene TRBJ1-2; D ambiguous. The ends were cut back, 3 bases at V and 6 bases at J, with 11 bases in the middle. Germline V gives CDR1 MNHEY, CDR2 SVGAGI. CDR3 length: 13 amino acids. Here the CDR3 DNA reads TGTGCCAGCAGTTATTCTGTTGGGAATGGCTACACCTTC. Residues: CASSYSVGNGYTF.

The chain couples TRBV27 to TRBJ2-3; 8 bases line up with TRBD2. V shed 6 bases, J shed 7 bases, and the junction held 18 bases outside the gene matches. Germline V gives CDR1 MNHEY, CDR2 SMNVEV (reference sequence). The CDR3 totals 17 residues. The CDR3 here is CASSPRYGTRSLNTQYF. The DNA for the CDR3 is TGTGCCAGCAGCCCGCGGTACGGGACTAGATCCCTTAATACGCAGTATTTT.

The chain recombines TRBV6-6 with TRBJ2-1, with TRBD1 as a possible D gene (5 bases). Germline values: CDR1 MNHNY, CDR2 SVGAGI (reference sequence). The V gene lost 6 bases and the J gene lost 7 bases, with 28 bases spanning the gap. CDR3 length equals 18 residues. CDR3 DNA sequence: TGTGCCAGCAGCCGCGTCGCCCCGTCCTATCAGGGCTATAATGAGCAGTTCTTC. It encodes CASSRVAPSYQGYNEQFF.

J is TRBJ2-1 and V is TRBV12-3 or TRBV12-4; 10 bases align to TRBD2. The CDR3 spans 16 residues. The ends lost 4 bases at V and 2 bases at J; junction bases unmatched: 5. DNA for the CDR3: TGTGCCAGCAGTTCTCAACTAGCGGGGACCTACAATGAGCAGTTCTTC. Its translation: CASSSQLAGTYNEQFF.

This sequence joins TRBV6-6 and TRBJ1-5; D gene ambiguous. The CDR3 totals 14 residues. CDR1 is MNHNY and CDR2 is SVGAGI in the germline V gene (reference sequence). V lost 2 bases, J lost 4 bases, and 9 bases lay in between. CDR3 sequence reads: CASSYRSPNQPQHF. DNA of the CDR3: TGTGCCAGCAGTTACCGATCGCCTAATCAGCCCCAGCATTTT.

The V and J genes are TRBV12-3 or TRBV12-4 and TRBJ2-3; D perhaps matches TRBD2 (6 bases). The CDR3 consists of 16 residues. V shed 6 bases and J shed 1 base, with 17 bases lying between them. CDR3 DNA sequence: TGTGCCAGCAGGCCCGCTAGGAAGCGGGGCACAGATACGCAGTATTTT. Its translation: CASRPARKRGTDTQYF.

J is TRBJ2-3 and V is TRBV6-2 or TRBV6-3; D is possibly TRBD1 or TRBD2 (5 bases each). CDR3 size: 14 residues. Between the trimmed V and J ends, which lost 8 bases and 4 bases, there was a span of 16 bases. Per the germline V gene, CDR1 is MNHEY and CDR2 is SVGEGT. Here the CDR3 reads CASWGYSRADTQYF. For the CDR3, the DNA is TGTGCCAGCTGGGGGTACTCAAGGGCAGATACGCAGTATTTT.

For the CDR3, the DNA is TGTGCCATCAGTGGGGGTAGCGGGACATACAATGAGCAGTTCTTC. It yields the protein CAISGGSGTYNEQFF. The chain employs TRBV10-3 and TRBJ2-1; TRBD2 matches at 8 bases. This CDR3 is built from 15 residues. Trimming cost V 4 bases and J 4 bases; bases outside gene matches: 6. The germline CDR1 and CDR2 sequences are ENHRY and SYGVKD.

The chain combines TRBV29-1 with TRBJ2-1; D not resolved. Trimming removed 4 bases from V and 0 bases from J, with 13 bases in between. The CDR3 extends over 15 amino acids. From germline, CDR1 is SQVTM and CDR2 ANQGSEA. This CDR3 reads CSVGSDDSSYNEQFF. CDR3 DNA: TGCAGCGTTGGGTCGGACGATAGCTCCTACAATGAGCAGTTCTTC.

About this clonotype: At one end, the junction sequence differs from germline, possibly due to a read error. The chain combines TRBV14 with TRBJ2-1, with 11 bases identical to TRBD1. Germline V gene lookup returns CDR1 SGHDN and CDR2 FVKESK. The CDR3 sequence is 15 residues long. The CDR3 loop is CVSSHRTGGYDEQFF. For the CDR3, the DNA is TGTGTCAGCAGCCATCGGACAGGGGGCTACGATGAGCAGTTCTTC.

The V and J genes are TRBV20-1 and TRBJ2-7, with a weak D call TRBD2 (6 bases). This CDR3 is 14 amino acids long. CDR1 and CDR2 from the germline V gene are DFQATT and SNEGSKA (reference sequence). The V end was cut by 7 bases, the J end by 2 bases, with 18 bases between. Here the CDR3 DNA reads TGCAGTGTCGGAACTGGCGGGGAGACCTACGAGCAGTACTTC. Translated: CSVGTGGETYEQYF.

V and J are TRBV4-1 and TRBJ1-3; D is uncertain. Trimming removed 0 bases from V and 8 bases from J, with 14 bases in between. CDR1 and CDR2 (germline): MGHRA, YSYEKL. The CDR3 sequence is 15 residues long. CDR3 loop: CASSQETMGPDTIYF. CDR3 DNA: TGCGCCAGCAGCCAAGAAACTATGGGTCCGGACACCATATATTTT.

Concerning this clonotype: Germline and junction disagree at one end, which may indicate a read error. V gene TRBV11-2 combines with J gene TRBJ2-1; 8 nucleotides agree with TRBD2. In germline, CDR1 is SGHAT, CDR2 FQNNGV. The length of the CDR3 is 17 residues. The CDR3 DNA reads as TGTGGCAGCAGCTTAGGCTATGGCGGGGGGTTGGGGAATGAGCAGTTCTTC. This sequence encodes CGSSLGYGGGLGNEQFF.

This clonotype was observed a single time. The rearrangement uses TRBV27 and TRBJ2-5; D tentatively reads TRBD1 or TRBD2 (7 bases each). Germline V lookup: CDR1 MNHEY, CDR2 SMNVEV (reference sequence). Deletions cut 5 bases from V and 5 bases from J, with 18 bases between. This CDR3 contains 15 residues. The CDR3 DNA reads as TGTGCCAGCAGTCTCCAGGGGGGGGGGATGGAGACCCAGTACTTC. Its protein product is CASSLQGGGMETQYF.